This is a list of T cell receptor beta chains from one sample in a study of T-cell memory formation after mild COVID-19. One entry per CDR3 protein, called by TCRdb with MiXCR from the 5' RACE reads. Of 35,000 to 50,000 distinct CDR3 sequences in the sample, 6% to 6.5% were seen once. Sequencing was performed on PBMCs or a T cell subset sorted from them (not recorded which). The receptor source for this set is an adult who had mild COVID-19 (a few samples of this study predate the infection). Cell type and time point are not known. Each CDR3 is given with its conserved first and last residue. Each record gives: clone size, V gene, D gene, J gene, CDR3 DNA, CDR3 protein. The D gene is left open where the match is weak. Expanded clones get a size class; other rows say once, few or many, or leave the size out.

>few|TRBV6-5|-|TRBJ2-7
TGTGCCAGCGCACCGAGACAGACTGACTACGAGCAGTACTTC
CASAPRQTDYEQYF
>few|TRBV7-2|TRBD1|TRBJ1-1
TGTGCCAGCAGCTCCGGACAGGGGTTTGAAGCTTTCTTT
CASSSGQGFEAFF
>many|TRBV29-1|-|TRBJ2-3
TGCAGCGTTGAGGTGACAGGCTCTAGCACAGATACGCAGTATTTT
CSVEVTGSSTDTQYF
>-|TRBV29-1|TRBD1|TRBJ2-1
TGCAGCGTTGGATTGGGAGGGACAGGGTTTCGTGTTGAGCAGTTCTTC
CSVGLGGTGFRVEQFF
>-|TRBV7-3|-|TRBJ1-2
TGTGCCAGCAGCTCAAATCCCGACTATGGCTACACCTTC
CASSSNPDYGYTF
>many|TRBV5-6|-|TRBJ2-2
TGTGCCAGCAGCTTGATGCGGACGAACACCGGGGAGCTGTTTTTT
CASSLMRTNTGELFF
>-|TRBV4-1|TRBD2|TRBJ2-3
TGCGCCAGCAGCCAATCTAGCGGGGGGCCCACAGATACGCAGTATTTT
CASSQSSGGPTDTQYF
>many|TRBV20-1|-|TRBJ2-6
TGCAGTGCTAGTACTAGCAGCTCTGGGGCCAACGTCCTGACTTTC
CSASTSSSGANVLTF
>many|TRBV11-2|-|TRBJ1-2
TGTGCCAGCAAGGACCTGAACTATGGCTACACCTTC
CASKDLNYGYTF
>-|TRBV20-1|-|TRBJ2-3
TGCAGTGCTAGAGACGCGAGACTCGGCGCAATCACAGATACGCAGTATTTT
CSARDARLGAITDTQYF
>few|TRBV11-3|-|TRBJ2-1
TGTGCCAGCAGCTTGCGGGGGGGGACAGGGAGACACAATGAGCAGTTCTTC
CASSLRGGTGRHNEQFF
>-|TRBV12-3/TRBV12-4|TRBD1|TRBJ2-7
TGTGCCAGCAGTTTAGCCGGGACAGGGGGCTACGAGCAGTACTTC
CASSLAGTGGYEQYF
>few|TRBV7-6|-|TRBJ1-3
TGTGCCAGCAGCGACCGGAGCTCTGGAAACACCATATATTTT
CASSDRSSGNTIYF
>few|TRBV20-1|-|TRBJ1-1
TGCAGTGCTTACAGGGTGGGGAACACTGAAGCTTTCTTT
CSAYRVGNTEAFF
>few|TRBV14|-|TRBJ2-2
TGTGCCAGCAGCCAAAATTTTAGAACCGGGGAGCTGTTTTTT
CASSQNFRTGELFF
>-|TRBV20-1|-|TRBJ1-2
TGCAGTGCCCCCGCCCGTATATTTCGAGGCTACACCTTC
CSAPARIFRGYTF
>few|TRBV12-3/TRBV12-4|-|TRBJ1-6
TGTGCCAGCAGCCCAGGGGAAAGGTCACCCCTCCACTTT
CASSPGERSPLHF
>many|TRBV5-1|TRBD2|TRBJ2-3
TGCGCCAGCAGCCCAAGCGGGGGGACCAGCACAGATACGCAGTATTTT
CASSPSGGTSTDTQYF
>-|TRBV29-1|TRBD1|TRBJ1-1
TGCAGCGTGGACAGGGGCCCTGAAGCTTTCTTT
CSVDRGPEAFF
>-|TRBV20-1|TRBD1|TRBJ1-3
TGCAGTGCTGTGAAGGGGGCGGCTGGAAACACCATATATTTT
CSAVKGAAGNTIYF
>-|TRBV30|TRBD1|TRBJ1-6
TGTGCCTGCCCCAGGGGGCCGGGACGATCACCCCTCCACTTT
CACPRGPGRSPLHF
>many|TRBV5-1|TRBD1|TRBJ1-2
TGCGCCAGCAGCCCACGGACAGGGATCTCCTCCATCTATGGCTACACCTTC
CASSPRTGISSIYGYTF
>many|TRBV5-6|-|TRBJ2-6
TGTGCCAGCAGCTTGTTGAGCTCTGGGGCCAACGTCCTGACTTTC
CASSLLSSGANVLTF
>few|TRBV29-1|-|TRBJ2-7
TGCAGCGTCGTGACAGAAGACTACGAGCAGTACTTC
CSVVTEDYEQYF
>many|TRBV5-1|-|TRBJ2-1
TGCGCCAGCAGCTTGGCGAAGGGAATTGATCGGGGCAATGAGCAGTTCTTC
CASSLAKGIDRGNEQFF
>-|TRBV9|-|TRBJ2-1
TGTGCCAGCAGCGAAACCCCTCAGGGTTCCTACAATGAGCAGTTCTTC
CASSETPQGSYNEQFF
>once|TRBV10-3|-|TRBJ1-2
TGTGCCATCAGTAGGACAGCACGATCTAACTATGGCTACACCTTC
CAISRTARSNYGYTF
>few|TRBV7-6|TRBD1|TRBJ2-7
TGTGCCAGCAGCTTAGGGGGGACAGGGACGGACGAGCAGTACTTC
CASSLGGTGTDEQYF
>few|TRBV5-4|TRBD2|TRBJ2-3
TGTGCCAGCAGCTTGGCCAAGACTAGCGGGCACACAGATACGCAGTATTTT
CASSLAKTSGHTDTQYF
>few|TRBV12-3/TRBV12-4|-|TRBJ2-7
TGTGCCAGCAGTCCTGCTCCGTCGTTCAGGGGCCCTCTCTACGAGCAGTACTTC
CASSPAPSFRGPLYEQYF
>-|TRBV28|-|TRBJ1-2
TGTGCCAGCAGTTCTGGCACCTCCTATGGCTACACCTTC
CASSSGTSYGYTF
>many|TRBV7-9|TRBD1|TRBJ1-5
TGTGCCAGCAGCCCAGGGACAGTTAGCAATCAGCCCCAGCATTTT
CASSPGTVSNQPQHF
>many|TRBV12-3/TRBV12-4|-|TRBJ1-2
TGTGCCAGCACCTCGAGCGGCTATGGCTACACCTTC
CASTSSGYGYTF
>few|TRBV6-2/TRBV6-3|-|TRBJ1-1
TGTGCCAGCAGTTCTCATTCCGGGACGAGAAATGAAGCTTTCTTT
CASSSHSGTRNEAFF
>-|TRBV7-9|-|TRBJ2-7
TGTGCCAGCAGCCTCCCCAGTGGCGAGCAGTACTTC
CASSLPSGEQYF
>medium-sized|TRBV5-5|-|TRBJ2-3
TGTGCCAGCAGCTTGGCTAGGGGGGATACGCAGTATTTT
CASSLARGDTQYF
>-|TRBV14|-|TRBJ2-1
TGTGCCAGCAGCCAAGAGAAGCGTTCCAGCTCCTACAATGAGCAGTTCTTC
CASSQEKRSSSYNEQFF
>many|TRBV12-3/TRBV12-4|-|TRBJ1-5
TGTGCCAGCAGCTCAGAGGCAGATCAGCCCCAGCATTTT
CASSSEADQPQHF
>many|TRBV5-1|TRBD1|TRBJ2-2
TGCGCCAGCAGACAGGGGGCGAGCACCGGGGAGCTGTTTTTT
CASRQGASTGELFF
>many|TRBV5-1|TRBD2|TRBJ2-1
TGCGCCAGCAGCTTGAGCGGGGCGCCCTACAATGAGCAGTTCTTC
CASSLSGAPYNEQFF
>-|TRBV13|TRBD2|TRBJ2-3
TGTGCCAGCAGCTCCTCTAGTGCGGGGGGACCAGATACGCAGTATTTT
CASSSSSAGGPDTQYF
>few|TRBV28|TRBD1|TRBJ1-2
TGTGCCAGCAGCTCGACAGGGGACTATGGCTACACCTTC
CASSSTGDYGYTF
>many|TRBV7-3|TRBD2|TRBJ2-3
TGTGCCAGCAGCCTCGGGGCGGGGGGCTCTGGAGATACGCAGTATTTT
CASSLGAGGSGDTQYF
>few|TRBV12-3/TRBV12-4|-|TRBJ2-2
TGTGCCAGCAGCCGGACACGGAACACCGGGGAGCTGTTTTTT
CASSRTRNTGELFF
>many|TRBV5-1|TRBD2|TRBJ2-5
TGCGCCAGCAGCCGTGGGACTAGCGGCGAAGAGACCCAGTACTTC
CASSRGTSGEETQYF
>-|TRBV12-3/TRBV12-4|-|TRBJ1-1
TGTGCCAGCACCCAAATAGGGGGATTCAGTGAAGCTTTCTTT
CASTQIGGFSEAFF